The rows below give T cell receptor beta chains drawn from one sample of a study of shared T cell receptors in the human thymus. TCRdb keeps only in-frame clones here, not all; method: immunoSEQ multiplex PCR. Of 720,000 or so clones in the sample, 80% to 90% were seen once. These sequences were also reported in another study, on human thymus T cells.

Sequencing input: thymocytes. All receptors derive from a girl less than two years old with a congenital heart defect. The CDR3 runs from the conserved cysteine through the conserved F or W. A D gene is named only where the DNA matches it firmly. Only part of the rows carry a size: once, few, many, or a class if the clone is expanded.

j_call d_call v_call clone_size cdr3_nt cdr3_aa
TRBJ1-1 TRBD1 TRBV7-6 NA TGTGCCAGCAGCTACAGGGGGCCTGGCCTGAACACTGAAGCTTTCTTT CASSYRGPGLNTEAFF
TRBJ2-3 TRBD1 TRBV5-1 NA TGCGCCAGCAGCCGCCCACCCGTAACCAGGGGGCGCTTAGATACGCAGTATTTT CASSRPPVTRGRLDTQYF
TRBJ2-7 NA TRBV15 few TGTGCCACCAGCAGCTACGACAGTTCGCCATCCTACGAGCAGTACTTC CATSSYDSSPSYEQYF
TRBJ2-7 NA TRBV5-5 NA TGTGCCAGCAGCTTGGGCGGGGCCGAGCAGTACTTC CASSLGGAEQYF
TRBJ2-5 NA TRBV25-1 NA TGTGCCAGCAGTGAAGCGGGACCACAAGAGACCCAGTACTTC CASSEAGPQETQYF
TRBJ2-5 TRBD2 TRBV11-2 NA TGTGCCAGCAGCTTAGATCTAGGGACTAGCGGTCAAGAGACCCAGTACTTC CASSLDLGTSGQETQYF
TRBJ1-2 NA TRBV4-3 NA TGCGCCAGCAGCCAAATGAATTCCCCGGGGGGGTGGGGCTATGGCTACACCTTC CASSQMNSPGGWGYGYTF
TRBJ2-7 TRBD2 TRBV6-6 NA TGTGCCAGCAACCACAGGCGGGGGGGCCTCTACGAGCAGTACTTC CASNHRRGGLYEQYF
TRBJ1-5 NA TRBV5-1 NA TGCGCCAGCAGCTTGGCAGGGCAACTTTCCGACCCCCAGCATTTT CASSLAGQLSDPQHF
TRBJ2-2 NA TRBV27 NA TGTGCCAGCAGCCCTGACAGGCCTTACACCGGGGAGCTGTTTTTT CASSPDRPYTGELFF
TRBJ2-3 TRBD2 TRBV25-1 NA TGTGCCACAGGACTAGCGGGGGGGTGGAGCGGAGATACGCAGTATTTT CATGLAGGWSGDTQYF
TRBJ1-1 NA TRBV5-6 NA TGTGCCAGCAGCTTGGACATGATGAACACTGAAGCTTTCTTT CASSLDMMNTEAFF
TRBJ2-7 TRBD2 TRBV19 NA TGTGCCAGTAGTATAGATCTGCCTAGCGGGGGCCTCTACGAGCAGTACTTC CASSIDLPSGGLYEQYF
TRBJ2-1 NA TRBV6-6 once TGTGCCAGCAGTTATGAGGCCAAGCCCTACAATGAGCAGTTCTTC CASSYEAKPYNEQFF
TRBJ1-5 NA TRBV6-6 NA TGTGCCAGCAGCCCAGGGCGCAATCAGCCCCAGCATTTT CASSPGRNQPQHF
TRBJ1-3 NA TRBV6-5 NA TGTGCCAGCAGTTACTCCAGCAGGGGAAACACCATATATTTT CASSYSSRGNTIYF
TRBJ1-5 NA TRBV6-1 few TGTGCCAGCAGTGTGATTCACAGGGAAGGGTACGACCAGCCCCAGCATTTT CASSVIHREGYDQPQHF
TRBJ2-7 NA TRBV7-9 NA TGTGCCAGCAGCTCCCAGGGTTACGAGCAGTACTTC CASSSQGYEQYF
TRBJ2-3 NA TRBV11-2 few TGTGCCAGCAGCTTTTACGGGGGGCCGAGCACAGATACGCAGTATTTT CASSFYGGPSTDTQYF
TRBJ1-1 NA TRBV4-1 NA TGCGCCAGCAGCCAAGATTTCCGCGACACTGAAGCTTTCTTT CASSQDFRDTEAFF
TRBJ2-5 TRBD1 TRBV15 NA TGTGCCACCAGCAGAGGGGGGACACGAGGGACAGGGAGGATGGAGACCCAGTACTTC CATSRGGTRGTGRMETQYF
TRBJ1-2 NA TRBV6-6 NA TGTGCCAGCAGTTACGGTACGGGGGAAGCCTATGGCTACACCTTC CASSYGTGEAYGYTF
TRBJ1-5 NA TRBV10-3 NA TGTGCCATCAGTGAGGGACTCTCGGGACTCCATAGCAATCAGCCCCAGCATTTT CAISEGLSGLHSNQPQHF
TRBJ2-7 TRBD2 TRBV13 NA TGTGCCAGCAGCTTAGGGCTTAGCGGGGGGTGCGAGCAGTACTTC CASSLGLSGGCEQYF
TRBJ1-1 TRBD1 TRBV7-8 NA TGTGCCAGCAGCTTATATATCGGGGACAGGCCACTGAACACTGAAGCTTTCTTT CASSLYIGDRPLNTEAFF
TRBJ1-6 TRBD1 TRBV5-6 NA TGTGCCAGCAGCCTCCTCGACAGGGCGCATAATTCACCCCTCCACTTT CASSLLDRAHNSPLHF
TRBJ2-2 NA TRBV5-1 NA TGCGCCAGCAGCTACCGCGAACCAACAGGGAACCGAGACACCGGGGAGCTGTTTTTT CASSYREPTGNRDTGELFF
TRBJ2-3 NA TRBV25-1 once TGTGCCAGCAGTGTTTGCGGGGCAGTGGCAGATACGCAGTATTTT CASSVCGAVADTQYF
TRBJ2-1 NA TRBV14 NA TGTGCCAGCAGCCAAGAGTCCAGTTACAATGAGCAGTTCTTC CASSQESSYNEQFF
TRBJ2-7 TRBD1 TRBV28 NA TGTGCCACCCGGGACAGCCACTACGAGCAGTACTTC CATRDSHYEQYF
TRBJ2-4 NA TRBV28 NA TGTGCCAGCAGTTTAGCGGGGGCCAAAAACATTCAGTACTTC CASSLAGAKNIQYF
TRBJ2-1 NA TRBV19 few TGTGCCAGTAGTATAAGGAGAGGGAGGCCCGTAGCCTCCTACAATGAGCAGTTCTTC CASSIRRGRPVASYNEQFF
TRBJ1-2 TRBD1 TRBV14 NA TGTGCCAGCAGCCAAGGGACAGGGTCTGGCTACACCTTC CASSQGTGSGYTF
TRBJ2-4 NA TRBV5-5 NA TGTGCCAGCAGCCCCAGGTTCCCTGTCGTGCCCAAAAACATTCAGTACTTC CASSPRFPVVPKNIQYF
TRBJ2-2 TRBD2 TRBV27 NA TGTGCCAGCAGTTTAGGAGAGCGCCTCCCGGGAGGCACCGGGGAGCTGTTTTTT CASSLGERLPGGTGELFF
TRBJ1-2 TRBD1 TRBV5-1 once TGCGCCAGCAGCTTTGGACGAGAGGACAGGGGTGATGGCTACACCTTC CASSFGREDRGDGYTF
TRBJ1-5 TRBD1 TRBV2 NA TGTGCCAGCACCTTCGGCGGCGTAGGGGACAGGGAGTATAGCAATCAGCCCCAGCATTTT CASTFGGVGDREYSNQPQHF
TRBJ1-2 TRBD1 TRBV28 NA TGTGCCAGCAGCCGGGACAGGCGTAACTATGGCTACACCTTC CASSRDRRNYGYTF
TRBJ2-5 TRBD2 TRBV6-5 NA TGTGCCAGCAGTTACCAAGCGGGGGGCCTCCAAGAGACCCAGTACTTC CASSYQAGGLQETQYF
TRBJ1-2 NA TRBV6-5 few TGTGCCAGCAACGGTCGGCGGGGGGCAGGTGAGGGCTACACCTTC CASNGRRGAGEGYTF
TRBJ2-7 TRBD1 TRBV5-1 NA TGCGCCAGCAGCTGGGGTGTAGTGGACAGGGCCTACGAGCAGTACTTC CASSWGVVDRAYEQYF
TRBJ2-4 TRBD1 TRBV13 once TGTGCCAGCAGCCCTCCCCGGGACAGGGAGGGAAACATTCAGTACTTC CASSPPRDREGNIQYF
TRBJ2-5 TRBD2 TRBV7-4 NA TGCGCCAGCAGCTCGGGACTAGCAAAGCAAGAGACCCAGTACTTC CASSSGLAKQETQYF
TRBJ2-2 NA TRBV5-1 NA TGCGCCAGCAGCTCAGGGCTTCTTGCGAACACCGGGGAGCTGTTTTTT CASSSGLLANTGELFF
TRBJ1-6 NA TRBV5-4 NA TGTGCCAGCAGCTTGCGGGGTAGCGATTCACCCCTCCACTTT CASSLRGSDSPLHF
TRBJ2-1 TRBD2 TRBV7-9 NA TGTGCCAGCAGCTTTTGGGTAGCGGGGGGTACCTACAATGAGCAGTTCTTC CASSFWVAGGTYNEQFF
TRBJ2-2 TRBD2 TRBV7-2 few TGTGCCAGCAGCTTACCAGCGGGGGGCCGTTGGGGCGGGGAGCTGTTTTTT CASSLPAGGRWGGELFF
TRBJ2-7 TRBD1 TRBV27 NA TGTGCCAGCAGTCGGGGACAGGAAATCTACGAGCAGTACTTC CASSRGQEIYEQYF
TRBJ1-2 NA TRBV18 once TGTGCCAGCTCACCGTCGGGGGGATATGGCTACACCTTC CASSPSGGYGYTF
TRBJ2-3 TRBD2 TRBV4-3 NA TGCGCCAGCAGCCAAACAACCCGGACTAGCGGCGAACGCACAGATACGCAGTATTTT CASSQTTRTSGERTDTQYF
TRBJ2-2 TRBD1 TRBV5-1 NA TGCGCCAGCAGCGCACGCGGCCTAACAGGGGCGACGAACACCGGGGAGCTGTTTTTT CASSARGLTGATNTGELFF